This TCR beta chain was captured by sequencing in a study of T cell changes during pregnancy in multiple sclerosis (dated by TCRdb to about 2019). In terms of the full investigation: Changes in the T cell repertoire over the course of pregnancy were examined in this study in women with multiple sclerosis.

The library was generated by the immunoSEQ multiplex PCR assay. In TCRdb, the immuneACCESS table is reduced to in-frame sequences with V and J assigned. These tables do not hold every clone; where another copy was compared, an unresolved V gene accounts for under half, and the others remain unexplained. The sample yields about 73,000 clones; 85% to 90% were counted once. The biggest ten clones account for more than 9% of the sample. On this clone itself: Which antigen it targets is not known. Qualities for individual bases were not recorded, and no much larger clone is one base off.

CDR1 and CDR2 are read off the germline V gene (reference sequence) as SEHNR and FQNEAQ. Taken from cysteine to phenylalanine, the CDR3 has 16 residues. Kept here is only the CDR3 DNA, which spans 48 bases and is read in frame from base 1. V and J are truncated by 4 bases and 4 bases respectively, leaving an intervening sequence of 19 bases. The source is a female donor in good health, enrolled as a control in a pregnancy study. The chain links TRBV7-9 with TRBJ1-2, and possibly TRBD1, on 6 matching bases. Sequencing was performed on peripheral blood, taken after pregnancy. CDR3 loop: CASSSKTGGGSYGYTF. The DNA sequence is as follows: TGTGCCAGCAGCTCGAAGACAGGTGGGGGATCCTATGGCTACACCTTC.